The rows below give T cell receptor beta chains drawn from one sample of a study of blood T cell repertoires in COVID-19. The method was immunoSEQ multiplex PCR; TCRdb's version includes in-frame clones alone and lacks a portion of them. This sample carries approximately 140,000 clones, approximately 80% of them seen once, and the ten largest clones take over 5%. The sequencing sample was made of peripheral blood. Source of these receptors: a human donor in a cohort sampled during active COVID-19. The CDR3 runs from the conserved cysteine through the conserved F or W. The D gene is left open where the match is weak. Clone size appears in some rows only: once, few, many, or a class for an expanded clone.

d_call: NA
v_call: TRBV11-2
j_call: TRBJ1-1
clone_size: NA
cdr3_nt: TGTGCCAGCAGCCCTCTTAGGGAGTTAAGGGAAGCTTTCTTT
cdr3_aa: CASSPLRELREAFF

d_call: TRBD2
v_call: TRBV29-1
j_call: TRBJ2-1
clone_size: NA
cdr3_nt: TGCAGCGTTGAACGACAGACTAGCGGGGGCGGGGAGCAGTTCTTC
cdr3_aa: CSVERQTSGGGEQFF

d_call: TRBD2
v_call: TRBV14
j_call: TRBJ2-1
clone_size: NA
cdr3_nt: TGTGCCAGCAGCTTCCTTTTACTAGCGGGGGGATCCAATGAGCAGTTCTTC
cdr3_aa: CASSFLLLAGGSNEQFF

d_call: TRBD2
v_call: TRBV9
j_call: TRBJ2-1
clone_size: NA
cdr3_nt: TGTGCCAGCAGCGTAGGCGGGGGGGCGAATGAGCAGTTCTTC
cdr3_aa: CASSVGGGANEQFF

d_call: TRBD1
v_call: TRBV2
j_call: TRBJ2-7
clone_size: NA
cdr3_nt: TGTGCCAGCAGTGAAGCCACGGCAGGGGGAAACGAGCAGTACTTC
cdr3_aa: CASSEATAGGNEQYF

d_call: TRBD1
v_call: TRBV18
j_call: TRBJ1-2
clone_size: NA
cdr3_nt: TGTGCCAGCTCACCCCCCGGGACAGTGTCTAACTATGGCTACACCTTC
cdr3_aa: CASSPPGTVSNYGYTF

d_call: NA
v_call: TRBV21-1
j_call: TRBJ1-2
clone_size: NA
cdr3_nt: TGTGCCAGCAGGCGGCGGGAAGGGGTAAGCACGACCGATCCCTATGGCTACACCTTC
cdr3_aa: CASRRREGVSTTDPYGYTF

d_call: TRBD1
v_call: TRBV7-9
j_call: TRBJ1-6
clone_size: NA
cdr3_nt: TGTGCCAGCAGCTTAGGAACAGGGGGCTTGAATTCACCCCTCCACTTT
cdr3_aa: CASSLGTGGLNSPLHF

d_call: TRBD1
v_call: TRBV11-2
j_call: TRBJ1-4
clone_size: NA
cdr3_nt: TGTGCCAGCAGCTTTAACAGGGGGGGTGAAAAACTGTTTTTT
cdr3_aa: CASSFNRGGEKLFF

d_call: NA
v_call: TRBV5-6
j_call: TRBJ2-7
clone_size: NA
cdr3_nt: TGTGCCAGCAGCTGGGGGCAGGGTACTATCTACGAGCAGTACTTC
cdr3_aa: CASSWGQGTIYEQYF

d_call: NA
v_call: TRBV6-2/TRBV6-3
j_call: TRBJ2-7
clone_size: NA
cdr3_nt: TGTGCCAGCAGTTACCGGGGGACCAACTCCTACGAGCAGTACTTC
cdr3_aa: CASSYRGTNSYEQYF

d_call: TRBD1
v_call: TRBV6-5
j_call: TRBJ1-4
clone_size: NA
cdr3_nt: TGTGCCAGCAGTTATTACGGACAGGGACAAGTAAAACTGTTTTTT
cdr3_aa: CASSYYGQGQVKLFF

d_call: NA
v_call: TRBV6-5
j_call: TRBJ2-1
clone_size: NA
cdr3_nt: TGTGCCAGCACCCAAAGGGGGGGCGGATACAATGAGCAGTTCTTC
cdr3_aa: CASTQRGGGYNEQFF

d_call: NA
v_call: TRBV20-1
j_call: TRBJ1-1
clone_size: few
cdr3_nt: TGCAGTGCCAGTCAGCCCCGGGGGAGGTACACTGAAGCTTTCTTT
cdr3_aa: CSASQPRGRYTEAFF

d_call: NA
v_call: TRBV5-6
j_call: TRBJ1-5
clone_size: NA
cdr3_nt: TGTGCCAGCAGCTTGTACAGGTCCAACAATCAGCCCCAGCATTTT
cdr3_aa: CASSLYRSNNQPQHF